Listed below are T cell receptor beta chains from one sample, sequenced in a study of blood T cell repertoires in COVID-19. This table comes from immunoSEQ multiplex PCR, and its TCRdb copy is limited to in-frame clones, with some not included. The sample lists approximately 340,000 clones; just over 90% were seen once. Material: PBMCs or T cells enriched from blood (not recorded which). All receptors derive from a woman aged 40 to 50 who had been exposed to COVID-19. Each CDR3 is given with its conserved first and last residue. The order of the fields is J gene, D gene, V gene, clone size, CDR3 DNA, CDR3 protein. A D gene is named only where the DNA matches it firmly. A row's size may be missing; if present it is once, few, many or a size class.

j_call: TRBJ1-2
d_call: NA
v_call: TRBV7-2
clone_size: NA
cdr3_nt: TGTGCCAGCAGCCTGCCTCTTAAGCAGGGATATGGCTACACCTTC
cdr3_aa: CASSLPLKQGYGYTF

j_call: TRBJ2-3
d_call: TRBD2
v_call: TRBV7-2
clone_size: NA
cdr3_nt: TGTGCCAGCAGCCAGACTAGCGGAGGGGACCGGGTAGATACGCAGTATTTT
cdr3_aa: CASSQTSGGDRVDTQYF

j_call: TRBJ1-6
d_call: NA
v_call: TRBV2
clone_size: NA
cdr3_nt: TGTGCCAGCAGTGAACAGCCAGCGAGCTCCTATAATTCACCCCTCCACTTT
cdr3_aa: CASSEQPASSYNSPLHF

j_call: TRBJ1-6
d_call: TRBD1
v_call: TRBV30
clone_size: NA
cdr3_nt: TGTGCCTGGAGTGTATTCGACAGGGATAATTCACCCCTCCACTTT
cdr3_aa: CAWSVFDRDNSPLHF

j_call: TRBJ2-1
d_call: NA
v_call: TRBV9
clone_size: NA
cdr3_nt: TGTGCCAGCAGCCGGAGGGTAAAGACGGATGAGCAGTTCTTC
cdr3_aa: CASSRRVKTDEQFF

j_call: TRBJ1-1
d_call: TRBD1
v_call: TRBV29-1
clone_size: once
cdr3_nt: TGCAGCGTAGAGGACAGGGGGACTGAAGCTTTCTTT
cdr3_aa: CSVEDRGTEAFF

j_call: TRBJ2-1
d_call: NA
v_call: TRBV7-3
clone_size: NA
cdr3_nt: TGTGCCAGCAGCTTATGGAGCACCGGCGAGCAGTTCTTC
cdr3_aa: CASSLWSTGEQFF

j_call: TRBJ2-4
d_call: NA
v_call: TRBV7-2
clone_size: NA
cdr3_nt: TGTGCCAGCAGCTTAGATAGGGGGTTAGCCAAAAACATTCAGTACTTC
cdr3_aa: CASSLDRGLAKNIQYF

j_call: TRBJ1-2
d_call: NA
v_call: TRBV5-4
clone_size: NA
cdr3_nt: TGTGCCAGCAGCCCGACGGGGGGTTTCGGCTACACCTTC
cdr3_aa: CASSPTGGFGYTF

j_call: TRBJ1-6
d_call: NA
v_call: TRBV5-4
clone_size: NA
cdr3_nt: TGTGCCAGCAGCTTGGGCGGGGGCGCTTCCTATAATTCACCCCTCCACTTT
cdr3_aa: CASSLGGGASYNSPLHF

j_call: TRBJ2-2
d_call: NA
v_call: TRBV19
clone_size: NA
cdr3_nt: TGTGCCAGTAGTATCTCCGGGGTTAACACCGGGGAGCTGTTTTTT
cdr3_aa: CASSISGVNTGELFF

j_call: TRBJ2-7
d_call: NA
v_call: TRBV6-5
clone_size: NA
cdr3_nt: TGTGCCAGCAGTAGGGGTTTGGGATCCTACGAGCAGTACTTC
cdr3_aa: CASSRGLGSYEQYF

j_call: TRBJ2-7
d_call: TRBD2
v_call: TRBV15
clone_size: once
cdr3_nt: TGTGCCACCAGCAGAGATCTCCGGGGGGCCTACGAGCAGTACTTC
cdr3_aa: CATSRDLRGAYEQYF

j_call: TRBJ1-1
d_call: NA
v_call: TRBV7-8
clone_size: NA
cdr3_nt: TGTGCCAGCAGCGAAGAGAGGGTGGGCACTGAAGCTTTCTTT
cdr3_aa: CASSEERVGTEAFF

j_call: TRBJ1-2
d_call: NA
v_call: TRBV9
clone_size: NA
cdr3_nt: TGTGCCAGCAGCGTGCAGGGGCGCAACTATGGCTACACCTTC
cdr3_aa: CASSVQGRNYGYTF

j_call: TRBJ2-1
d_call: TRBD1
v_call: TRBV24-1
clone_size: NA
cdr3_nt: TGTGCCACCAGTGATTCCGGGACAGGGGCTGTCGAGCAGTTCTTC
cdr3_aa: CATSDSGTGAVEQFF

j_call: TRBJ2-1
d_call: NA
v_call: TRBV12-1
clone_size: NA
cdr3_nt: TGTGCCAGCAGCCCTTACCCGAGCTCCTACAATGAGCAGTTCTTC
cdr3_aa: CASSPYPSSYNEQFF

j_call: TRBJ2-2
d_call: NA
v_call: TRBV7-3
clone_size: NA
cdr3_nt: TGTGCCAGCAGCCCGACGGAGGCTGGCGGGGAGCTGTTTTTT
cdr3_aa: CASSPTEAGGELFF

j_call: TRBJ1-6
d_call: TRBD1
v_call: TRBV5-1
clone_size: once
cdr3_nt: TGCGCCAGCAGCACTGGGACAGCCTATAATTCACCCCTCCACTTT
cdr3_aa: CASSTGTAYNSPLHF

j_call: TRBJ2-3
d_call: TRBD2
v_call: TRBV5-6
clone_size: NA
cdr3_nt: TGTGCCAGCAGCCTCGGACTAGCGGGGTTAACAGATACGCAGTATTTT
cdr3_aa: CASSLGLAGLTDTQYF

j_call: TRBJ1-2
d_call: NA
v_call: TRBV15
clone_size: once
cdr3_nt: TGTGCCACCAGCAGAGGCGGGGGCTACTATGGCTACACCTTC
cdr3_aa: CATSRGGGYYGYTF

j_call: TRBJ1-2
d_call: NA
v_call: TRBV2
clone_size: NA
cdr3_nt: TGTGCCAGCAGTGAGGCCGCGGGGATTAACTATGGCTACACCTTC
cdr3_aa: CASSEAAGINYGYTF

j_call: TRBJ1-2
d_call: TRBD1
v_call: TRBV15
clone_size: NA
cdr3_nt: TGTGCCACCAGCAGAGGGACAGGGGGGAACTATGGCTACACCTTC
cdr3_aa: CATSRGTGGNYGYTF

j_call: TRBJ2-2
d_call: TRBD1
v_call: TRBV15
clone_size: NA
cdr3_nt: TGTGCCACCAGCAGACGACAGGGGACAAAGAAGAACACCGGGGAGCTGTTTTTT
cdr3_aa: CATSRRQGTKKNTGELFF

j_call: TRBJ2-1
d_call: NA
v_call: TRBV7-3
clone_size: NA
cdr3_nt: TGTGCCAGCAGCCCGGACTCTGGGAGCTCCTACAATGAGCAGTTCTTC
cdr3_aa: CASSPDSGSSYNEQFF

j_call: TRBJ1-2
d_call: NA
v_call: TRBV24-1
clone_size: NA
cdr3_nt: TGTGCCACCAGTGGGTGGGATTTAGCAGGGGACTATGGCTACACCTTC
cdr3_aa: CATSGWDLAGDYGYTF

j_call: TRBJ1-1
d_call: NA
v_call: TRBV5-6
clone_size: NA
cdr3_nt: TGTGCCAGCAGCCTGGGGACTTTCGCTGAAGCTTTCTTT
cdr3_aa: CASSLGTFAEAFF

j_call: TRBJ1-1
d_call: NA
v_call: TRBV19
clone_size: NA
cdr3_nt: TGTGCCAGTACTACAAGTATAGGTCGGGGGATGAACACTGAAGCTTTCTTT
cdr3_aa: CASTTSIGRGMNTEAFF

j_call: TRBJ2-7
d_call: NA
v_call: TRBV14
clone_size: NA
cdr3_nt: TGTGCCAGCAGCCTAGCCGGCTACGAGCAGTACTTC
cdr3_aa: CASSLAGYEQYF

j_call: TRBJ1-6
d_call: NA
v_call: TRBV4-3
clone_size: NA
cdr3_nt: TGCGCCAGCAGCCAAGCAAACCAGGTTAATTCACCCCTCCACTTT
cdr3_aa: CASSQANQVNSPLHF

j_call: TRBJ2-5
d_call: TRBD2
v_call: TRBV3-1/TRBV3-2
clone_size: few
cdr3_nt: TGTGCCAGCAGCCACCGATCTAGCGGGAGGGCCCGCGAGACCCAGTACTTC
cdr3_aa: CASSHRSSGRARETQYF

j_call: TRBJ1-1
d_call: NA
v_call: TRBV12-3/TRBV12-4
clone_size: NA
cdr3_nt: TGTGCCAGCAGCAGGGGAGAAAACACTGAAGCTTTCTTT
cdr3_aa: CASSRGENTEAFF

j_call: TRBJ1-5
d_call: NA
v_call: TRBV24-1
clone_size: NA
cdr3_nt: TGTGCCACCAGTGATCCGGGAAAGCCCCAGCATTTT
cdr3_aa: CATSDPGKPQHF

j_call: TRBJ1-1
d_call: TRBD1
v_call: TRBV24-1
clone_size: NA
cdr3_nt: TGTGCCACCAGTGGCATAGGGACAGGGTCCACTGAAGCTTTCTTT
cdr3_aa: CATSGIGTGSTEAFF

j_call: TRBJ1-6
d_call: NA
v_call: TRBV30
clone_size: NA
cdr3_nt: TGTGCCTGGAGTGTCCTGGGGGCGGTTAATTCACCCCTCCACTTT
cdr3_aa: CAWSVLGAVNSPLHF

j_call: TRBJ2-1
d_call: TRBD1
v_call: TRBV27
clone_size: few
cdr3_nt: TGTGCCAGCAGTTTTGACACAGGGGGTGAGCAGTTCTTC
cdr3_aa: CASSFDTGGEQFF

j_call: TRBJ2-5
d_call: NA
v_call: TRBV11-3
clone_size: NA
cdr3_nt: TGTGCCAGCAGCCGCAGGATTCAAGAGACCCAGTACTTC
cdr3_aa: CASSRRIQETQYF

j_call: TRBJ1-2
d_call: TRBD1
v_call: TRBV29-1
clone_size: NA
cdr3_nt: TGCAGCGTTGGTCCCGTGAGGGGGCATGGCTACACCTTC
cdr3_aa: CSVGPVRGHGYTF

j_call: TRBJ1-2
d_call: TRBD1
v_call: TRBV7-9
clone_size: NA
cdr3_nt: TGTGCCAGCAGCTACGGGACAGGGACCAACTATGGCTACACCTTC
cdr3_aa: CASSYGTGTNYGYTF

j_call: TRBJ1-2
d_call: TRBD1
v_call: TRBV6-5
clone_size: NA
cdr3_nt: TGTGCCAGCAGGGGACAGGGGGGAGCTAACTATGGCTACACCTTC
cdr3_aa: CASRGQGGANYGYTF

j_call: TRBJ1-4
d_call: TRBD1
v_call: TRBV19
clone_size: NA
cdr3_nt: TGTGCCAGTAGTATACGGCCGGGACAGTATAATGAAAAACTGTTTTTT
cdr3_aa: CASSIRPGQYNEKLFF